This T cell receptor (beta chain) was sequenced in a study of blood T cell repertoires in COVID-19. As for the study in general: The study drew acute and convalescent COVID-19 samples from the United States, Italy and Spain.

As originally analysed: Amplification of reference gene primers was used by the study to estimate nucleated cell counts. TCRdb's copy holds only in-frame clones and misses some; the assay was immunoSEQ multiplex PCR. V, J and clone size reflect that table, while D and trimming were determined from the DNA. Seen here are about 280,000 clones, about 85% observed once, and the top ten hold 2% to 3%. Enrolled through a virtual design, the participants were between roughly 18 and 89 years of age and came from around 25 US areas. Each recovered donor of Cohort 3 presented with two negative PCRs, clearance, or symptom resolution. Trimming cost V 2 bases and J 10 bases, with 18 bases left between them. Germline V gene lookup returns CDR1 SGHNT and CDR2 YYREEE (reference sequence). This CDR3 comprises 14 residues.

The specimen sequenced was PBMCs or T cells enriched from blood (not recorded which). This receptor was identified in a woman aged 45 to 65 who had recovered from COVID-19. This chain links TRBV5-4 with TRBJ1-1; tentatively, D is TRBD1 (5 bases). The CDR3 nucleotides are TGTGCCAGCAGCTTTGGATCGGGGGAGCGAGGAGCTTTCTTT. Translation gives CASSFGSGERGAFF.